The rows below give T cell receptor beta chains drawn from one sample of a study of T cell repertoires in aging, cancer and after chemotherapy. TCRdb re-called the multiplex PCR reads with MiXCR, one entry per CDR3 protein. The table records around 2,800 distinct CDR3 sequences, 30% of them present only once. The sample consisted of blood. The receptors originated from a human donor with a solid tumor. CDR3s leave out the opening cysteine and the closing phenylalanine or tryptophan. Each record gives: V gene, J gene, CDR3 protein.

TRBV11-1	TRBJ1-4	ASSLGDSPSNEKLF
TRBV30	TRBJ2-1	AWSEVFNEQF
TRBV14	TRBJ1-2	ASSQGLGGYT
TRBV20-1	TRBJ2-1	SARGLVKNHEQF
TRBV7-3	TRBJ2-2	ASSETSGYIPGELF
TRBV10-3	TRBJ1-1	AISATGVNTEAF
TRBV6-5	TRBJ1-3	ASRRGQPGNTIY
TRBV29-1	TRBJ2-1	SVEYSRDRGNNEQF
TRBV12-3/TRBV12-4	TRBJ2-7	ASTAVSDSYEQY
TRBV6-5	TRBJ2-3	ASSISGTSGSDGDTQY
TRBV27	TRBJ1-6	ASSWQLDNSPLH
TRBV7-9	TRBJ2-1	ASSSRGLPVYLF
TRBV10-3	TRBJ1-6	AISESIPGPLH
TRBV5-5	TRBJ2-1	ASSSIFRDSGYNEQF
TRBV6-5	TRBJ1-4	ASSYSGEGEKLF
TRBV5-1	TRBJ1-1	ASSRWTGGARTEAF
TRBV20-1	TRBJ2-3	SARVAATQY
TRBV20-1	TRBJ2-5	SARDPIRAETQY
TRBV20-1	TRBJ1-2	SAPTDTSYYGYT
TRBV20-1	TRBJ1-1	SARKTGENTEAF
TRBV6-1	TRBJ1-5	ASRDRNSNQPQH
TRBV30	TRBJ2-7	AFIIVAGTYEQY
TRBV5-3	TRBJ1-3	AFPGPENTIY
TRBV7-3	TRBJ2-1	ASSPQGAGVYNEQF
TRBV5-4	TRBJ2-3	ASSLASGEADTQY
TRBV7-2	TRBJ1-2	ASSQGGAIGYT
TRBV19	TRBJ2-7	ASSTRGGPHEQY
TRBV5-8	TRBJ2-3	ASSLAPTGTDTQY
TRBV30	TRBJ1-2	AWSPGGRGYT
TRBV2	TRBJ1-2	ASSEVAVGYT
TRBV27	TRBJ2-1	ASRGSEGNEQF
TRBV19	TRBJ1-1	ASTNNRGGNTEAF
TRBV7-2	TRBJ2-1	ASSPRDTPHNEQF
TRBV12-3/TRBV12-4	TRBJ2-3	ASTIGGGLPDTQY
TRBV28	TRBJ2-7	ASSIPGQGFYEQY
TRBV6-1	TRBJ2-7	ASRREVTGGPYEQY
TRBV6-4	TRBJ1-2	ASSDSMTASNYGYT
TRBV28	TRBJ1-3	ASSRQGENTIY
TRBV29-1	TRBJ1-5	SVAGTINQPQH
TRBV4-1	TRBJ2-3	ASSQDLSGRPSDTDTQY
TRBV12-3/TRBV12-4	TRBJ2-1	ASSLARAVNNEQF
TRBV29-1	TRBJ1-3	SVDDGDSGNTIY
TRBV7-6	TRBJ1-3	ASSETSSSGNTIY
TRBV18	TRBJ2-7	ASSPPGTSGSYEQY
TRBV27	TRBJ1-2	ASSLAGERGYT
TRBV20-1	TRBJ1-2	SARALSQGPAYGYT
TRBV10-3	TRBJ2-7	ASSLLAGGEQY
TRBV11-2	TRBJ2-3	ASSSTNWDTQY
TRBV29-1	TRBJ1-1	SVAQSFSAEAF
TRBV29-1	TRBJ1-1	SGGTVPEAF
TRBV6-5	TRBJ1-5	ASMRTSGGQPQH
TRBV5-6	TRBJ1-1	ASSLSSVRGTEAF
TRBV10-3	TRBJ2-3	AIGGGGNTQY
TRBV12-3/TRBV12-4	TRBJ2-2	ASSLLQGNGELF
TRBV28	TRBJ1-2	ASSQRGPNYGYT